The 20 T cell receptor beta chains presented below share a single source sample, sequenced in a study of cytomegalovirus exposure and HLA in healthy donors. In the PCR, 60 Vbeta and 13 Jbeta primers were used. Profiling relied on immunoSEQ multiplex PCR, and the TCRdb table lists in-frame clones only, not all of them. The sample has 87,000 or so clones; under 65% are singletons. Material: PBMCs. Receptors were obtained from a man aged 60-69 years in good health and CMV-seronegative.

The sample holds a few counts of this clone. CDR3 loop: CSVETDSTRTDTQYF. The CDR3 DNA follows: TGCAGCGTTGAAACAGACAGTACTCGCACAGATACGCAGTATTTT. This chain links TRBV29-1 with TRBJ2-3, with D perhaps matching TRBD1 (5 bases). Per the germline V gene, CDR1 is SQVTM and CDR2 is ANQGSEA. V shed 2 bases and J shed 1 base, with 13 bases lying between them. CDR3 length: 15 amino acids.

A few counts support this clone. V and J are TRBV10-3 and TRBJ2-7; D is unclear. Germline V lookup: CDR1 ENHRY, CDR2 SYGVKD. Deletions cut 6 bases from V and 3 bases from J, with 12 bases between. CDR3 length equals 13 residues. The CDR3 sequence: CAISQTEYYEQYF. Written as DNA, the CDR3 is TGTGCCATCAGCCAGACGGAGTACTACGAGCAGTACTTC.

The rearrangement links TRBV19 to TRBJ2-6; no firm D call. The CDR3 loop spans 15 amino acids. Germline V gene sequence: CDR1 LNHDA, CDR2 SQIVND (reference sequence). Between the trimmed V and J ends, which lost 2 bases and 4 bases, there was a span of 9 bases. As DNA, the CDR3 is TGTGCCAGTAGTATATTTTCATCCGGGGCCAACGTCCTGACTTTC. Encoded protein: CASSIFSSGANVLTF.

This clone was seen a handful of times. A read error may produce the germline difference seen at one junction end. V and J are TRBV7-7 and TRBJ2-1; 12 bases fit TRBD2. The CDR3 length is 19 residues. The germline CDR1 and CDR2 sequences are SSHAT and FNYEAQ (reference sequence). In DNA form, the CDR3 reads TGTGCTAGCAGCTTATATCTAGCGGGGGGGCGAAGCTCCTACAATGAGCAGTTCTTC. Amino acids: CASSLYLAGGRSSYNEQFF.

The chain joins TRBV9 to TRBJ2-3; D gene ambiguous. CDR1 is SGDLS and CDR2 is YYNGEE in the germline V gene. V shed 2 bases and J shed 1 base, with 11 bases lying between them. CDR3 length equals 15 residues. As DNA, the CDR3 is TGTGCCAGCAGCGTTTCACAAATCGGCACAGATACGCAGTATTTT. Encoded protein: CASSVSQIGTDTQYF.

This chain uses TRBV28 with TRBJ1-1, with D uncertain. The CDR3 spans 15 residues. From germline, CDR1 is MDHEN and CDR2 SYDVKM. The V gene lost 8 bases and the J gene lost 4 bases, with 20 bases spanning the gap. The CDR3 DNA follows: TGTGCCAGCGGAATCCTCGGAGGCAGGATCACTGAAGCTTTCTTT. This encodes CASGILGGRITEAFF.

A single count supports this clone. The same CDR3 can be traced to other DNA sequences in this sample. J is TRBJ2-7 and V is TRBV5-5; D unresolved. The CDR3 is made up of 12 amino acids. Trimming pared 0 bases from V and 3 bases from J, leaving 4 bases between. CDR1 is SGHKS, CDR2 YYEKEE, per germline (reference sequence). CDR3 DNA sequence: TGTGCCAGCAGCTTGGGAGTCTACGAGCAGTACTTC. This codes for CASSLGVYEQYF.

This clone was seen just once. The chain combines TRBV7-2 with TRBJ1-2, with D unclear. Trimming cost V 5 bases and J 3 bases, with 16 bases left between them. The CDR3 totals 15 residues. The V gene's germline CDR1 is SGHTA and CDR2 FQGNSA. The CDR3 protein is CASSAGPRADYGYTF. CDR3 nucleotide sequence: TGTGCCAGCAGCGCGGGTCCAAGGGCGGACTATGGCTACACCTTC.

This clone showed up just a few times. The rearrangement uses TRBV11-3 and TRBJ1-1, with 8 bases fitting TRBD1. The CDR3 runs to 13 residues. V lost 2 bases, J lost 4 bases, and 0 bases stayed unmatched. CDR1 and CDR2 (germline): SGHNT, YENEEA. This CDR3 is CASSLQGATEAFF. CDR3 DNA sequence: TGTGCCAGCAGCTTACAGGGGGCCACTGAAGCTTTCTTT.

The CDR3 reads CASSRGRTGGFGELFF. CDR3 DNA sequence: TGTGCCAGCAGCCGAGGGCGGACAGGGGGTTTCGGGGAGCTGTTTTTT. The chain is built from TRBV11-3 and TRBJ2-2; 10 nucleotides match TRBD1. The CDR3 consists of 16 residues. The junction had 10 bases not matched to a gene; V was cut back by 5 bases and J by 7 bases. Germline V lookup: CDR1 SGHNT, CDR2 YENEEA. The complete variable domain, with remaining parts taken from reference TRBV11-3 and TRBJ2-2, reads EAGVVQSPRYKIIEKKQPVAFWCNPISGHNTLYWYLQNLGQGPELLIRYENEEAVDDSQLPKDRFSAERLKGVDSTLKIQPAELGDSAVYLCASSRGRTGGFGELFFGEGSRLTVL.

This chain joins TRBV7-6 and TRBJ2-1, with 15 bases identical to TRBD2. The V segment lost 5 bases and the J segment 2 bases; nucleotides outside the gene matches: 7. Per the germline V gene, CDR1 is SGHVS and CDR2 is FNYEAQ. The CDR3 sequence is 18 residues long. The CDR3 bases are TGTGCCAGCAGCAAGGGACTAGCGGGGGGACTTACCTACAATGAGCAGTTCTTC. It encodes CASSKGLAGGLTYNEQFF.

A remark on this clone: Other DNA variants within this sample encode the same CDR3. The chain uses TRBV5-1 and TRBJ2-2, with D unclear. V lost 0 bases and J 1 base, leaving 7 bases between the germline ends. Looked up from germline, CDR1 is SGHRS and CDR2 is YFSETQ. The CDR3 loop spans 15 amino acids. CDR3 residues: CASSLASGNTGELFF. The CDR3 DNA is TGCGCCAGCAGCTTGGCCTCGGGGAACACCGGGGAGCTGTTTTTT.

The chain has TRBV10-1 and TRBJ2-5; no clear D. The end of the DNA is better explained by TRBJ2-7, so the J call may be wrong. Germline CDR1 WNHNN, CDR2 SYGVQD (reference sequence). The CDR3 extends over 14 amino acids. Written as DNA, the CDR3 is TGCGCCAGCAGTGAGGACGGTGACTCCTACGAGCAGTACTTC. Its protein product is CASSEDGDSYEQYF.

J is TRBJ1-1 and V is TRBV11-2; 11 bases are shared with TRBD1. The V gene's germline CDR1 is SGHAT and CDR2 FQNNGV. The CDR3 has 16 residues. Trimming at V came to 5 bases and at J to 1 base, leaving 6 bases not matched to a gene. The CDR3 nucleotides read TGTGCCAGCAGCCGGGACAGGGGGATTCAGAACACTGAAGCTTTCTTT. It translates to CASSRDRGIQNTEAFF.

This clone came up a few times. Written as DNA, the CDR3 is TGTGCCACGATGACTAGCGGGAGCTACAATGAGCAGTTCTTC. This encodes CATMTSGSYNEQFF. This chain uses TRBV6-6 with TRBJ2-1; 12 bases line up with TRBD2. CDR3 length: 14 residues. The J segment lost 3 bases and the V segment lost 10 bases, leaving 4 bases of the junction unmatched. CDR1 MNHNY and CDR2 SVGAGI come from the germline V gene (reference sequence).

The rearrangement joins TRBV29-1 to TRBJ1-2, with D uncertain. This CDR3 region has 16 residues. Germline V gives CDR1 SQVTM, CDR2 ANQGSEA. V dropped 6 bases and J dropped 3 bases, with 23 bases sitting between them. The CDR3 sequence is CSVPRVGGVGDYGYTF. The CDR3 coding sequence is TGCAGCGTCCCCCGGGTTGGCGGGGTAGGTGACTATGGCTACACCTTC.

The V and J genes are TRBV21-1 and TRBJ1-1; the table gives TRBD1 as D, unverified against the DNA. TRBV21-1 is described as a pseudogene. The CDR3 totals 16 residues. The DNA of the CDR3 is TGTGCCAGCAGCAAACCCCAAACAGGGTTGAACACTGAAGCTTTCTTT. It encodes CASSKPQTGLNTEAFF.

CDR3 DNA: TGTGCCAGCAGTGAAAATTTGGGCAGGGGCAACGAGCAGTACTTC. Its translation: CASSENLGRGNEQYF. This chain connects TRBV2 to TRBJ2-7; a weak D match, TRBD1 (6 bases). The CDR3 totals 15 residues. V was trimmed by 2 bases and J by 5 bases, leaving 16 bases between them. CDR1 is SNHLY and CDR2 is FYNNEI in the germline V gene.

The chain combines TRBV12-5 with TRBJ2-3; the match to TRBD2 covers 8 bases. CDR1 and CDR2 (germline): LGHNT, FRNRAP. J lost 6 bases, V lost 1 base, and 6 bases had no gene match. This CDR3 contains 15 residues. CDR3 sequence: CASGLGTSRVDTQYF. CDR3 bases: TGTGCTAGTGGTTTGGGGACTAGCCGGGTGGATACGCAGTATTTT.

This clone was seen a handful of times. The rearrangement uses TRBV7-8 and TRBJ2-2, with D tentatively TRBD1 (6 bases). Per germline, CDR1 SGHVS and CDR2 FQNEAQ. The CDR3 contains 17 residues. V shed 1 base and J shed 4 bases, with 16 bases lying between them. CDR3 in DNA: TGTGCCAGCAGCTTAGTTGGCAGGGGAACGGGCACCGGGGAGCTGTTTTTT. Encoded protein: CASSLVGRGTGTGELFF.